This T cell receptor (beta chain) came from a study of identical twins. TCRdb processed the 5' RACE reads anew with MiXCR; each CDR3 protein has one entry. This sample has a few hundred thousand distinct CDR3 sequences, with over 11% found just once. This clonotype was counted at least ten times. These data also featured in a second study, about yellow fever vaccine responses in identical twins.

Sequencing was carried out using CD4+ T cells sorted from blood. The clonotype was recovered from a young woman in good health.

The DNA for the CDR3 is TGTGCCAGCAGTCTAAGACTAGCGGAAGCCAAAAACATTCAGTACTTC. Residues: CASSLRLAEAKNIQYF. The chain couples TRBV12-3 or TRBV12-4 to TRBJ2-4; 9 bases are shared with TRBD2. This CDR3 contains 16 residues. J gave up 0 bases and V 5 bases, and 5 bases lay outside the gene matches.